The 21 T cell receptor beta chains below were found in one sample sequenced in a study of T cells in women clearing cervical HPV infection. The repertoire was sequenced with immunoSEQ multiplex PCR; TCRdb's copy has only in-frame clones and lacks some. This sample's clone table lists roughly 35,000 clones. Sequenced input: blood buffy coat. The receptors originated from a woman aged 18 to 69 with a cervical HPV16 infection that either progressed to CIN3+ or cleared (not recorded which).

In the case of this clone: The read finishes 3 residues shy of the CDR3 end, and the germline J gene is used to complete it. The chain uses TRBV3-1 (or the pseudogene TRBV3-2) and TRBJ2-3, with 11 positions matching TRBD2. Germline CDR1 LGHDT, CDR2 YNNKEL (reference sequence). The CDR3 contains 17 residues. The ends lost 4 bases at V and 4 bases at J; junction bases unmatched: 10. The covered CDR3 bases are TGTGCCAGCAGCCTTAAGCTAGGGACTAGCGGCGCAGATACG. It encodes CASSLKLGTSGADT. The CDR3, in full, reads CASSLKLGTSGADTQYF.

Note on this clone: The read is 3 residues too short to cover the CDR3 end, so that end is filled in from the germline J gene. V gene TRBV14 combines with J gene TRBJ2-4; 9 bases agree with TRBD1. The CDR3 spans 17 residues. The germline CDR1 and CDR2 sequences are SGHDN and FVKESK. V shed 3 bases, J shed 3 bases, and the junction held 9 bases outside the gene matches. The sequenced CDR3 bases are TGTGCCAGCAGCCAGGGTACAGGGGGCGCGAGCAAAAACATT. Translating it yields CASSQGTGGASKNI. The whole CDR3 sequence reads CASSQGTGGASKNIQYF.

About this clone: The CDR3 extends 3 residues past the end of the read, so its final part is completed from the germline J gene. This sequence joins TRBV5-1 and TRBJ2-1; D is perhaps TRBD2 (7 bases). The length of the CDR3 is 16 residues. V lost 4 bases, J lost 1 base, and 15 bases lay in between. CDR1 SGHRS and CDR2 YFSETQ come from the germline V gene. CDR3: CASSPGGGLSYNEQFF. CDR3 DNA, as far as it was read: TGCGCCAGCAGCCCCGGCGGGGGCTTATCCTACAATGAG.

CDR3 loop: CAIDTDRGRYSGANVLTF. CDR3 DNA, as far as it was read: TGTGCCATCGATACTGACAGGGGGAGATACTCTGGGGCCAACGTC. This sequence joins TRBV3-1 (or the pseudogene TRBV3-2) and TRBJ2-6; 9 positions match TRBD1. The read is 3 residues too short to cover the CDR3 end, so that end is filled in from the germline J gene. This CDR3 is 18 amino acids long. Germline V gene data show CDR1 as LGHDT and CDR2 as YNNKEL (reference sequence). V was pared by 10 bases and J by 0 bases, with 13 bases of the junction left unmatched.

The part of the CDR3 DNA that was read is TGTGCCAGCAGCCCAATGACACCTGAA. Translated: CASSPMTPE. The full-length CDR3 reads as CASSPMTPEAFF. The genes are TRBV9 and TRBJ1-1, with unresolved D. The read ends 3 residues early relative to the CDR3; the germline J gene fills the gap. The CDR3 contains 12 residues. Germline CDR1 is SGDLS and CDR2 is YYNGEE. The V end was cut by 4 bases, the J end by 6 bases, with 10 bases between.

Remarks on this clone: The read stops 3 residues short of the end of the CDR3; the missing end is completed from the germline J gene. This chain links TRBV5-1 with TRBJ2-7; a weak D match, TRBD1 (5 bases). Germline lookup yields CDR1 SGHRS and CDR2 YFSETQ. The CDR3 is 14 residues long. Trimming took 1 base from V and 2 from J, leaving 10 bases between them. The CDR3 sequence: CASSLNTGTYEQYF. The DNA read from the CDR3 is TGCGCCAGCAGCTTGAACACAGGTACCTACGAG.

Comments on this clone: The missing CDR3 end, 3 residues past where the read stops, is filled in from the germline J gene. The chain joins TRBV10-3 to TRBJ2-1; no definite D call. This CDR3 region has 11 residues. Between the trimmed V and J ends, which lost 5 bases and 6 bases, there was a span of 5 bases. In germline, CDR1 is ENHRY, CDR2 SYGVKD. The CDR3 protein is CAISPSNEQFF. The sequenced part of the CDR3 DNA is TGTGCCATCAGTCCCAGCAATGAG.

About this clone: The CDR3 goes on 3 residues after the read ends, and that part is filled in from the germline J gene. This sequence joins TRBV5-1 and TRBJ2-2; 7 nucleotides align to TRBD1. The CDR3 has 18 amino acids. Trimming cost V 0 bases and J 5 bases; bases outside gene matches: 13. Germline CDR1 reads SGHRS; CDR2 reads YFSETQ. CDR3 region: CASSLAQRMTGFTGELFF. The covered CDR3 bases are TGCGCCAGCAGCTTGGCCCAACGGATGACAGGGTTTACCGGGGAG.

As concerns this clone: At one of its ends the junction is not consistent with the germline gene, which may arise from a read error. The read ends 3 residues before the CDR3 terminus; that terminus is restored from the germline J gene. The chain employs TRBV7-7 and TRBJ2-7; D remains unclear. Germline V gives CDR1 SSHAT, CDR2 FNYEAQ (reference sequence). CDR3 size: 14 residues. This chain's CDR3 is CASSPSPSAYEQYF. The covered CDR3 bases are TGTGCTAGCAGCCCATCCCCCAGTGCCTACGAG.

Remarks on this clone: The CDR3 end lies 3 residues beyond the end of the read and is filled in from the germline J gene. This chain uses TRBV18 with TRBJ2-5; D not certain. The length of the CDR3 is 13 residues. Per the germline V gene, CDR1 is KGHSH and CDR2 is LQKENI. Trimming cost V 5 bases and J 0 bases, with 7 bases left between them. CDR3 sequence: CASSEQYQETQYF. CDR3 bases read: TGTGCCAGCTCAGAACAGTACCAAGAGACC.

Notes on this clone: Coverage ceases 3 residues before the CDR3 finishes, and the germline J gene fills in the end. J is TRBJ2-7 and V is TRBV6-1; 8 bases fit TRBD2. V lost 3 bases, J lost 3 bases, and 7 bases stayed unmatched. Germline V gene lookup returns CDR1 MNHNS and CDR2 SASEGT. This CDR3 has 15 residues. The CDR3 reads CASSERLAGSYEQYF. The sequenced CDR3 bases are TGTGCCAGCAGTGAGAGATTAGCGGGGAGCTACGAG.

The CDR3 loop is CASSFSGTRAFF. CDR3 DNA (partial): TGTGCCAGCAGCTTTTCCGGGACTCGA. The chain links TRBV7-9 to TRBJ1-1; D possibly corresponds to TRBD1 (5 bases). The DNA ends 3 residues before the CDR3 does, and the rest of the CDR3 is filled in from the germline J gene. The CDR3 is 12 residues long. Germline lookup yields CDR1 SEHNR and CDR2 FQNEAQ (reference sequence).

With regard to this clone: The read ends 3 residues early relative to the CDR3; the germline J gene fills the gap. The V and J genes are TRBV10-3 and TRBJ2-4; D is possibly TRBD1 (6 bases). This CDR3 has 15 amino acids. With 5 bases removed from V and 3 bases from J, the gap between germline ends came to 14 bases. The V gene's germline CDR1 is ENHRY and CDR2 SYGVKD. CDR3 residues: CAISPRTAHKNIQYF. CDR3 DNA, as far as it was read: TGTGCCATCAGTCCCAGGACAGCCCACAAAAACATT.

To note about this clone: The read ends 3 residues shy of where the CDR3 ends; the end is completed using the germline J gene. The rearrangement uses TRBV14 and TRBJ2-6; D gene ambiguous. CDR3 size: 15 residues. The germline V and J ends were trimmed by 5 bases and 4 bases, with 12 bases remaining between them. The V gene's germline CDR1 is SGHDN and CDR2 FVKESK. The covered CDR3 bases are TGTGCCAGCAGCGAAAACCTCGGGGGGGCCAACGTC. Translating it yields CASSENLGGANV. The full CDR3 reads CASSENLGGANVLTF.

A note on this clone: The CDR3 goes on 3 residues after the read ends, and that part is filled in from the germline J gene. The chain recombines TRBV4-2 with TRBJ2-1, with 7 bases that match TRBD2. There are 16 residues in the CDR3. V lost 5 bases and J lost 1; bases outside the gene matches: 8. Germline assignment: CDR1 LGHNA and CDR2 YNFKEQ. CDR3 bases read: TGTGCCAGCAGCGATGTGGGTAGCGGGTCCTACAATGAG. Its translation: CASSDVGSGSYNE. The full CDR3 protein is CASSDVGSGSYNEQFF.

About this clone itself: The observed sequence ends 3 residues before the CDR3 terminus, with the missing tail filled in from the germline J gene. J is TRBJ2-7 and V is TRBV7-2; D unresolved. This CDR3 comprises 15 residues. The germline gives CDR1 SGHTA, CDR2 FQGNSA. Between the trimmed V and J ends, which lost 5 bases and 1 base, there was a span of 15 bases. This chain's CDR3 is CASSPTFYGSYEQYF. The part of the CDR3 DNA that was read is TGTGCCAGCAGCCCGACTTTTTACGGTTCCTACGAG.

Concerning this clone itself: The read gets to within 3 residues of the CDR3 end, and the germline J gene fills in the rest. The chain carries TRBV11-1 and TRBJ2-1, with D possibly matching TRBD2 (5 bases). The germline CDR1 and CDR2 sequences are SGHAT and FQDESV (reference sequence). V dropped 1 base and J dropped 4 bases, with 11 bases sitting between them. The CDR3 spans 15 residues. The CDR3 sequence: CASSLGGGRYNEQFF. Partial CDR3 DNA: TGTGCCAGCAGCTTAGGAGGAGGCAGGTACAATGAG.

Partial CDR3 DNA: TGTGCCAGTGGACCGGGACAGGGGGCAGATACC. Translated: CASGPGQGADT. The whole CDR3 is CASGPGQGADTYTF. J is TRBJ1-2 and V is TRBV19, with 12 positions matching TRBD1. The CDR3 goes on 3 residues after the read ends, and that part is filled in from the germline J gene. The germline V gene encodes CDR1 LNHDA and CDR2 SQIVND (reference sequence). CDR3 length: 14 amino acids.

A note on this clone: The sequenced fragment ends 3 residues before the CDR3 boundary, so the rest is inferred from the germline J gene. The chain links TRBV28 to TRBJ1-1; 7 bases align to TRBD1. There are 15 residues in the CDR3. Germline assignment: CDR1 MDHEN and CDR2 SYDVKM. Germline trimming cut 5 bases from V and 3 bases from J; bases unmatched to any gene: 9. CDR3 loop: CASSTPGQWDTEAFF. Incomplete CDR3 DNA: TGTGCCAGCAGTACTCCGGGACAGTGGGACACTGAA. The whole variable domain, filled in from reference TRBV28 and TRBJ1-1, reads DVKVTQSSRYLVKRTGEKVFLECVQDMDHENMFWYRQDPGLGLRLIYFSYDVKMKEKGDIPEGYSVSREKKERFSLILESASTNQTSMYLCASSTPGQWDTEAFFGQGTRLTVV.

About this clone: The read terminates 3 residues before the CDR3 end, so the remaining end is supplied by the germline J gene. The chain uses TRBV7-9 and TRBJ1-2; tentative D call: TRBD1 (6 bases). Germline V gene lookup returns CDR1 SEHNR and CDR2 FQNEAQ (reference sequence). The CDR3 extends over 13 amino acids. Trimming removed 1 base at V and 4 bases at J, with 7 bases between. The part of the CDR3 DNA that was read is TGTGCCAGCAGCTTAGGGGGGCCCTATGGC. Protein: CASSLGGPYG. From start to end, the CDR3 is CASSLGGPYGYTF.

Concerning this clone: The CDR3 end falls 3 residues outside the read, so it is completed with the germline J gene. The chain recombines TRBV5-4 with TRBJ2-5; TRBD2 matches at 8 bases. The CDR3 has 14 amino acids. Germline CDR1 reads SGHNT; CDR2 reads YYREEE (reference sequence). V lost 4 bases to trimming and J lost 5 bases; unmatched junction nucleotides: 7. Partial CDR3 DNA: TGTGCCAGCAGCGACGGGGGGGTGGCGGAGACC. It translates to CASSDGGVAET. The entire CDR3 protein reads CASSDGGVAETQYF.